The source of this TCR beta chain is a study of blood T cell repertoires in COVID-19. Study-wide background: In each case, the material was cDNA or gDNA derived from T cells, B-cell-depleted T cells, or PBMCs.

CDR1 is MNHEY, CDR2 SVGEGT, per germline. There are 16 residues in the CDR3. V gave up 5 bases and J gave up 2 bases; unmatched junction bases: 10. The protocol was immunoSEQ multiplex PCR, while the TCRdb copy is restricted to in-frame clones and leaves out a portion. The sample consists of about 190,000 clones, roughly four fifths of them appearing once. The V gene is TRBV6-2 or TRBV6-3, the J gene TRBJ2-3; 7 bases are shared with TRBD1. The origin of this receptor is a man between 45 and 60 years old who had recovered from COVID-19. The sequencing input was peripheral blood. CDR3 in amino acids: CASSKPRGQSTDTQYF. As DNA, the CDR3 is TGTGCCAGCAGTAAACCTCGGGGACAGTCCACAGATACGCAGTATTTT.